This T cell receptor beta chain was sequenced for a study of T cell responses to AZD1222 COVID-19 vaccine (dated by TCRdb to the early 2020s). Concerning the study at large: A total of just over 230 trial participants underwent TCR sequencing, of whom more than 200 had received two doses of AZD1222 and 26 had received two doses of the MenACWY control vaccine. Trial participants were enrolled by age into 18-55, 56-69 and 70-plus year subgroups, with roughly 160, 29 and 62 TCR-sequenced participants respectively. Study-level results and caveats: Because no samples from the day 14 peak response were available, repertoires could be characterized only after the peak T cell response. Participants were mostly white British, with more females than males. The authors suggested clonal diversity may have been underestimated. A significant rise in spike-specific TCR breadth and depth was observed after two AZD1222 doses relative to day 0 and relative to MenACWY recipients. In the small 56-69-year group, the increase in depth fell short of significance, most likely because of low power. The whole spike protein was spanned by vaccine-associated CD4 TCRs, and dominant responses were seen in regions 160-218 and 743-854. Nearly half of unique spike-specific TCRs reportedly recognized epitopes outside regions mutated in the B.1.351 and B.1.1.7 variants. Conclusions about previously exposed vaccinees are limited, since just five or six AZD1222 recipients were seropositive for SARS-CoV-2 at baseline.

The CDR3 regions of human TCRbeta chains were analyzed by immunosequencing. The paper's processing steps were these. Repertoire TCRs were checked for matches against a reference library of SARS-CoV-2-specific TCRs that had been generated using the MIRA antigen-specificity platform. Breadth meant the fraction of unique TCRs that were SARS-CoV-2-associated, whereas depth meant the fraction of total T cells that were SARS-CoV-2-associated. Using the MIRA data, each spike-specific TCR was mapped to the spike region that the TCR reacts to and placed in a CD4 or CD8 class. Log10-transformed breadth and depth values were compared by one-way ANOVA with Sidak's multiple comparisons tests. TCRdb took over this immuneACCESS table, retaining in-frame rearrangements with V and J assigned. Such tables are incomplete; in checked studies, under half of the missing clones stem from an unresolved V gene, and the remainder is unexplained. V, J and clone size are taken as reported in that table, and D and trimming were inferred from the DNA itself. The table for this sample lists roughly 200,000 clones; less than 95% of them were counted only once. Over 1.5% of the sample is taken by the ten largest.

Comments on this clone: The target of this receptor is not known. No much larger clone is present one base from it, and per-base qualities are unavailable.

CDR3 length: 13 amino acids, cysteine to phenylalanine. Only CDR3 DNA is held: 39 bases, read in frame from base 1. The junction carries 9 bases between V and J, which are trimmed by 8 bases and 4 bases respectively. The germline V gene encodes CDR1 MNHEY and CDR2 SMNVEV (reference sequence). The sample's time point, from its label and the paper: about 28 days (+/-7) after the second vaccine dose. Reading the label with the study, this specimen's treatment or condition is: meningococcal conjugate vaccine given as trial control. Samples from vaccinated people were obtained from the UK trials COV001 and COV002, which included a single-blind randomized controlled phase 2/3 trial of AZD1222 (ChAdOx1 nCoV-19) in healthy adults. Trial participant PBMC samples were collected at day 0 and day 28 after the second dose for TCRbeta chain sequencing.

The TCR was taken from an adult who received the MenACWY meningococcal vaccine as a control. The rearranged segments are TRBV27 and TRBJ2-6; the D gene assignment is ambiguous. Material: peripheral blood, obtained 28 days after the second dose of the MenACWY control vaccine. The CDR3 is CASSDSGANVLTF. The DNA reads as follows: TGTGCCAGCTCTGATTCCGGGGCCAACGTCCTGACTTTC.